Presented here are 29 T cell receptor beta chains from one specimen sequenced in a study of blood T cell repertoires in COVID-19 (dated by TCRdb to the early 2020s). Library preparation employed the immunoSEQ multiplex PCR assay. TCRdb carries this immuneACCESS record with in-frame sequences only. Its versions omit some clonotypes, under half of them owing to an unresolved V gene in the studies checked, with the rest unexplained. The sample profile shows 300,000 to 350,000 clones; roughly 88% of them were found once. The ten largest clones add up to less than 3.5% of the sample. The specimen sequenced was peripheral blood. The origin of the receptors is a woman aged 25 to 39 with COVID-19, enrolled during active disease.

The V and J genes are TRBV19 and TRBJ2-3; 11 bases agree with TRBD2. CDR3 size: 16 residues. V trimming: 7 bases; J trimming: 2 bases; junction bases outside the gene matches: 8. Germline V CDR1 and CDR2: LNHDA, SQIVND (reference sequence). The DNA for the CDR3 is TGTGCCAGTATGGGCCTAGCGGGAGGTCTCACAGATACGCAGTATTTT. This sequence encodes CASMGLAGGLTDTQYF.

The sample holds one count of this clone. The chain combines TRBV10-2 with TRBJ2-3; 7 bases align to TRBD1. This CDR3 is built from 15 residues. The V segment lost 6 bases and the J segment 3 bases; nucleotides outside the gene matches: 9. The germline V gene encodes CDR1 WSHSY and CDR2 SAAADI. CDR3 amino acids: CASSPTGVETDTQYF. The CDR3 coding sequence is TGCGCCAGCAGCCCAACAGGGGTGGAGACAGATACGCAGTATTTT.

This clone appeared a single time. The chain uses TRBV30 and TRBJ1-1; a possible D gene is TRBD1 (5 bases). V lost 1 base and J 1 base, leaving 7 bases between the germline ends. The CDR3 extends over 13 amino acids. Germline CDR1 is GTSNPN and CDR2 is SVGIG (reference sequence). CDR3 nucleotides: TGTGCCTGGAGTGAACAGGCGAACACTGAAGCTTTCTTT. Protein: CAWSEQANTEAFF.

This chain joins TRBV30 and TRBJ2-2; D remains unclear. This CDR3 comprises 12 residues. CDR1 is GTSNPN, CDR2 SVGIG, per germline (reference sequence). Trimming shortened V by 2 bases and J by 6 bases, and 7 bases separated the two germline ends. CDR3 DNA sequence: TGTGCCTGGAGTCTGGTAGCCGGGGAGCTGTTTTTT. Translating it yields CAWSLVAGELFF. Full variable domain (missing parts from reference TRBV30 and TRBJ2-2): SQTIHQWPATLVQPVGSPLSLECTVEGTSNPNLYWYRQAAGRGLQLLFYSVGIGQISSEVPQNLSASRPQDRQFILSSKKLLLSDSGFYLCAWSLVAGELFFGEGSRLTVL.

This chain uses TRBV11-2 with TRBJ2-7; unclear D gene. V was clipped by 4 bases and J by 2 bases, with 9 bases between them. Germline V gene sequence: CDR1 SGHAT, CDR2 FQNNGV. The CDR3 has 13 residues. The CDR3 DNA reads TGTGCCAGCAGCTCGACTCAAACCTACGAGCAGTACTTC. As protein: CASSSTQTYEQYF.

This clone was detected once. This chain joins TRBV6-1 and TRBJ1-2; 9 positions match TRBD1. The CDR3 covers 14 residues. In germline, CDR1 is MNHNS, CDR2 SASEGT. J gave up 7 bases and V 2 bases, and 5 bases lay outside the gene matches. CDR3 amino acids: CASSESETGGGYTF. The CDR3 region has the DNA TGTGCCAGCAGTGAATCAGAGACAGGGGGTGGCTACACCTTC.

The rearrangement uses TRBV4-1 and TRBJ2-7; 8 bases line up with TRBD2. V dropped 0 bases and J dropped 0; count of bases not matched to a gene: 4. Per the germline V gene, CDR1 is MGHRA and CDR2 is YSYEKL. The CDR3 runs 16 residues. CDR3 DNA: TGCGCCAGCAGCCAAGATAAGCGGGAGAGCTCCTACGAGCAGTACTTC. The encoded protein is CASSQDKRESSYEQYF.

The chain uses TRBV25-1 and TRBJ1-2; D is possibly TRBD1 (5 bases). Germline V gene data show CDR1 as MGHDK and CDR2 as SYGVNS. Trimming left V 8 bases short and J 4 bases short, with 17 bases between. CDR3 size: 14 residues. CDR3 DNA: TGTGCCAGCCGCAGCTCTCAGGGTAGCTATGGCTACACCTTC. It specifies CASRSSQGSYGYTF.

Only a few counts were recorded for this clone. Written as DNA, the CDR3 is TGTGCCAGCAGCCAACGATCTAGTTCCTACAATGAGCAGTTCTTC. Translated: CASSQRSSSYNEQFF. The rearrangement joins TRBV3-1 (or the pseudogene TRBV3-2) to TRBJ2-1; D ambiguous. This CDR3 is built from 15 residues. Germline V gene data show CDR1 as LGHDT and CDR2 as YNNKEL (reference sequence). V was trimmed by 2 bases and J by 1 base, leaving 9 bases between them.

This chain's CDR3 is CSAGGRDTSRTGELFF. In nucleotides, the CDR3 is TGCAGCGCGGGGGGTCGGGACACATCTAGAACCGGGGAGCTGTTTTTT. The rearrangement links TRBV29-1 to TRBJ2-2, with D possibly TRBD2 on 7 matching bases. This CDR3 region has 16 residues. Trimming shortened V by 7 bases and J by 5 bases, and 23 bases separated the two germline ends. CDR1 and CDR2 from the germline V gene are SQVTM and ANQGSEA.

This rearrangement joins TRBV6-5 to TRBJ1-5; D gene uncertain. The germline CDR1 and CDR2 sequences are MNHEY and SVGAGI. Trimming took 6 bases from V and 1 from J, leaving 13 bases between them. The CDR3 has 15 amino acids. CDR3 protein: CASSPFSSSNQPQHF. CDR3 in DNA: TGTGCCAGCAGCCCGTTCTCCTCGAGCAATCAGCCCCAGCATTTT.

The chain employs TRBV29-1 and TRBJ1-1; D gene ambiguous. Germline CDR1 is SQVTM and CDR2 is ANQGSEA. The CDR3 runs 12 residues. The V and J ends lost 3 bases and 1 base respectively, with 6 bases between them. The CDR3 sequence: CSVDNRNTEAFF. The CDR3 nucleotides are TGCAGCGTTGATAACAGGAACACTGAAGCTTTCTTT.

About this clone: This sample also contains other DNA sequences that code for the same CDR3. V and J are TRBV6-1 and TRBJ1-1, with 7 bases lining up with TRBD1. The CDR3 runs 15 residues. Trimming cost V 2 bases and J 0 bases; bases outside gene matches: 3. CDR1 MNHNS and CDR2 SASEGT come from the germline V gene. CDR3 protein: CASSEPTGLNTEAFF. CDR3 sequence (DNA): TGTGCCAGCAGTGAACCGACAGGGTTGAACACTGAAGCTTTCTTT.

The gene calls are TRBV30 and TRBJ1-1, with D possibly being TRBD1 (5 bases). Between the trimmed V and J ends, which lost 3 bases and 4 bases, there was a span of 9 bases. This CDR3 has 12 amino acids. Germline assignment: CDR1 GTSNPN and CDR2 SVGIG (reference sequence). In nucleotides, the CDR3 is TGTGCCTGGAGACAGGAGGGCACTGAAGCTTTCTTT. Translating gives CAWRQEGTEAFF. Drawing the rest from reference TRBV30 and TRBJ1-1, the complete variable domain is SQTIHQWPATLVQPVGSPLSLECTVEGTSNPNLYWYRQAAGRGLQLLFYSVGIGQISSEVPQNLSASRPQDRQFILSSKKLLLSDSGFYLCAWRQEGTEAFFGQGTRLTVV.

The genes are TRBV7-2 and TRBJ2-7; the D is unclear. CDR1 SGHTA and CDR2 FQGNSA come from the germline V gene. The CDR3 extends over 15 amino acids. Trimming removed 1 base from V and 0 bases from J, with 10 bases in between. This CDR3 is CASSLGAPASYEQYF. CDR3 sequence (DNA): TGTGCCAGCAGCTTAGGGGCGCCAGCCTCCTACGAGCAGTACTTC.

This chain connects TRBV11-2 to TRBJ1-1; perhaps TRBD1 as D (6 bases). The CDR3 has 14 amino acids. V lost 5 bases to trimming and J lost 5 bases, with 15 bases between them. Germline loops: CDR1 SGHAT, CDR2 FQNNGV. The CDR3 reads CASSPSAGDTEAFF. The CDR3 DNA reads TGTGCCAGCAGCCCATCGGCAGGGGATACTGAAGCTTTCTTT.

The rearrangement links TRBV7-2 to TRBJ2-7; 9 nucleotides line up with TRBD1. The CDR3 runs 13 residues. V lost 4 bases, J lost 3 bases, and 1 base stayed unmatched. The germline gives CDR1 SGHTA, CDR2 FQGNSA. Here the CDR3 reads CASSWDRDYEQYF. CDR3 DNA sequence: TGTGCCAGCAGCTGGGACAGGGACTACGAGCAGTACTTC.

The J gene is TRBJ2-7, the V gene TRBV28, with 8 bases fitting TRBD2. CDR3 length equals 14 residues. With V trimmed by 3 bases and J by 3 bases, 4 bases remained unmatched. Looked up from germline, CDR1 is MDHEN and CDR2 is SYDVKM. The CDR3 nucleotides read TGTGCCAGCAGTTTGAGCGGGAGAATCTACGAGCAGTACTTC. Residues: CASSLSGRIYEQYF.

J is TRBJ2-7 and V is TRBV5-4; D unresolved. From germline, CDR1 is SGHNT and CDR2 YYREEE (reference sequence). This CDR3 is built from 13 residues. The V and J ends lost 2 bases and 0 bases respectively, with 6 bases between them. CDR3 nucleotides: TGTGCCAGCAGCTTATACGGCTCCTACGAGCAGTACTTC. Protein: CASSLYGSYEQYF.

Here the CDR3 DNA reads TGTGCCTGGAGTGGCGGACAGGGAATCTGGGATCAGCCCCAGCATTTT. Translating it yields CAWSGGQGIWDQPQHF. This chain connects TRBV30 to TRBJ1-5, with 8 bases aligning to TRBD1. CDR1 and CDR2 (germline): GTSNPN, SVGIG (reference sequence). The CDR3 sequence is 16 residues long. The trim removed 1 base at V and 5 bases at J, leaving 10 bases unmatched. Based on the CDR3 plus reference TRBV30 and TRBJ1-5, the full variable domain is SQTIHQWPATLVQPVGSPLSLECTVEGTSNPNLYWYRQAAGRGLQLLFYSVGIGQISSEVPQNLSASRPQDRQFILSSKKLLLSDSGFYLCAWSGGQGIWDQPQHFGDGTRLSIL.

This chain joins TRBV4-1 and TRBJ1-5, with D uncertain. Per the germline V gene, CDR1 is MGHRA and CDR2 is YSYEKL. This CDR3 spans 16 amino acids. Trimming removed 0 bases at V and 0 bases at J, with 9 bases between. CDR3 bases: TGCGCCAGCAGCCAAGAGCCCTATGATAGCAATCAGCCCCAGCATTTT. Residues: CASSQEPYDSNQPQHF.

This clone showed up just a few times. This sequence joins TRBV6-5 and TRBJ2-2; 7 bases map to TRBD1. V trimming: 4 bases; J trimming: 8 bases; junction bases outside the gene matches: 4. CDR3 size: 13 residues. Germline loops: CDR1 MNHEY, CDR2 SVGAGI. CDR3 in DNA: TGTGCCAGCAGTTGGACAGGACAAGGGGAGCTGTTTTTT. It translates to CASSWTGQGELFF.

The chain employs TRBV11-2 and TRBJ2-7; 8 bases align to TRBD2. The CDR3 extends over 16 amino acids. Losses at the gene ends were 1 base for V and 3 bases for J; bases not matched to a gene: 8. The germline CDR1 and CDR2 sequences are SGHAT and FQNNGV. CDR3 residues: CASSLGEAGGYYEQYF. CDR3 nucleotide sequence: TGTGCCAGCAGCTTAGGGGAGGCGGGAGGATACTACGAGCAGTACTTC.

V gene TRBV7-9 combines with J gene TRBJ1-3; D remains unclear. The CDR3 is 14 amino acids. V lost 11 bases and J 0 bases, leaving 14 bases between the germline ends. CDR1 SEHNR and CDR2 FQNEAQ come from the germline V gene (reference sequence). CDR3 sequence reads: CAYWSLSSGNTIYF. CDR3 nucleotide sequence: TGTGCCTACTGGAGCCTTAGCTCTGGAAACACCATATATTTT. Looking up the rest from reference TRBV7-9 and TRBJ1-3 gives the full variable domain: DTGVSQNPRHKITKRGQNVTFRCDPISEHNRLYWYRQTLGQGPEFLTYFQNEAQLEKSRLLSDRFSAERPKGSFSTLEIQRTEQGDSAMYLCAYWSLSSGNTIYFGEGSWLTVV.

This sequence joins TRBV7-9 and TRBJ1-4; the D gene is possibly TRBD1 (5 bases). V lost 5 bases to trimming and J lost 7 bases, with 20 bases between them. The CDR3 covers 16 residues. Germline loops: CDR1 SEHNR, CDR2 FQNEAQ (reference sequence). The CDR3 DNA reads as TGTGCCAGCAGCGGGTGGGGCTGGGGCCAGACTGAAAAACTGTTTTTT. This translates into CASSGWGWGQTEKLFF.

This clone turned up a few times. This chain links TRBV27 with TRBJ1-2, with 11 bases aligning to TRBD1. CDR1 and CDR2 from the germline V gene are MNHEY and SMNVEV (reference sequence). The CDR3 runs to 15 residues. Trimming removed 7 bases from V and 8 bases from J; junction bases left unmatched: 12. The CDR3 region is CASTSTPDRGHGYTF. The CDR3, as DNA: TGTGCCAGCACTTCCACCCCGGACAGGGGGCACGGCTACACCTTC.

The CDR3 region is CASSLGPEAFF. In nucleotides, the CDR3 is TGTGCCAGCAGTCTTGGGCCCGAAGCTTTCTTT. The chain is built from TRBV27 and TRBJ1-1; D ambiguous. CDR3 length equals 11 residues. V was pared by 5 bases and J by 8 bases, with 9 bases between. Looked up from germline, CDR1 is MNHEY and CDR2 is SMNVEV (reference sequence).

V and J are TRBV4-2 and TRBJ2-1; 9 bases match TRBD2. Germline loops: CDR1 LGHNA, CDR2 YNFKEQ. CDR3 size: 20 residues. The trim removed 4 bases at V and 0 bases at J, leaving 16 bases unmatched. CDR3 sequence: CASSPPRMLAGVSSYNEQFF. The CDR3 DNA is TGTGCCAGCAGCCCACCCCGGATGTTAGCGGGAGTTTCCTCCTACAATGAGCAGTTCTTC.

The chain recombines TRBV19 with TRBJ2-2; the D gene is possibly TRBD1 (5 bases). The V end was cut by 1 base, the J end by 5 bases, with 8 bases between. Germline V lookup: CDR1 LNHDA, CDR2 SQIVND (reference sequence). The CDR3 spans 14 residues. The CDR3, as DNA: TGTGCCAGTAGTATAGCGGCAGGGACCGGGGAGCTGTTTTTT. It encodes CASSIAAGTGELFF.